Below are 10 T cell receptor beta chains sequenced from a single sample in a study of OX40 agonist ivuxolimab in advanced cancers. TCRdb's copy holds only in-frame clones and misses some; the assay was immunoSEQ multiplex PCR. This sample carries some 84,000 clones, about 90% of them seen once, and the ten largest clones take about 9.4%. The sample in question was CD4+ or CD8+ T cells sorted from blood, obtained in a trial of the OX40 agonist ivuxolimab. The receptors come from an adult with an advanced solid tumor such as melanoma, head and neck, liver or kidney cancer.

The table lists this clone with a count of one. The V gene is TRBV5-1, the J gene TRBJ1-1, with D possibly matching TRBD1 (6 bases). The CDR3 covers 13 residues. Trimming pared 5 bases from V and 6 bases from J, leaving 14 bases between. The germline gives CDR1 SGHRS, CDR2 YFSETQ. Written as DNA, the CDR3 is TGCGCCAGCAGAATTCCAGGGGATGCTGAAGCTTTCTTT. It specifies CASRIPGDAEAFF.

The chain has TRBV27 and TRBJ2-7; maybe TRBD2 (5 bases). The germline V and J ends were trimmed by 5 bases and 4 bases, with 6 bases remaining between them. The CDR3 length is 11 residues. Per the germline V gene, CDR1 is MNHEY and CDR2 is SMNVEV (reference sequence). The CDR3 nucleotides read TGTGCCAGCAGTCGGGGATACGAGCAGTACTTC. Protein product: CASSRGYEQYF.

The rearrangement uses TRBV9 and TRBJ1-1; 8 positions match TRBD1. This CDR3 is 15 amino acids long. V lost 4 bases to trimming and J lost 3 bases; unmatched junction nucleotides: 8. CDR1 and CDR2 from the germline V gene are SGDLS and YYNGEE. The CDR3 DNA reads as TGTGCCAGCAGCCCACAGGGACAGGCGCACACTGAAGCTTTCTTT. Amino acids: CASSPQGQAHTEAFF.

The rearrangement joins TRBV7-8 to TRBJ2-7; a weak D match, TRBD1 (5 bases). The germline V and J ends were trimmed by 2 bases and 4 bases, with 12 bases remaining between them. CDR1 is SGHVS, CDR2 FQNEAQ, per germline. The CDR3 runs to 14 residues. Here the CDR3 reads CASSLPGSRYEQYF. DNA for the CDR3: TGTGCCAGCAGCTTACCAGGGTCGAGATACGAGCAGTACTTC.

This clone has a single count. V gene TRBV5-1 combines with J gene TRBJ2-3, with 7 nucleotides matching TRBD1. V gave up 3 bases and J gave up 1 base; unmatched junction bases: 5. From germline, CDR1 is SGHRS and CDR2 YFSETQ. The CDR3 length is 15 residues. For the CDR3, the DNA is TGCGCCAGCAGCTCAACCGGGACAGGCACAGATACGCAGTATTTT. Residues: CASSSTGTGTDTQYF.

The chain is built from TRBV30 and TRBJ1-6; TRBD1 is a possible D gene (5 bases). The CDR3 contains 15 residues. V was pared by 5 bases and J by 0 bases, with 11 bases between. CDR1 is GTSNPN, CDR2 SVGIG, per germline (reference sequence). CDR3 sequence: CAWATESSYNSPLHF. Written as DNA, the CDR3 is TGTGCCTGGGCGACAGAGAGCTCCTATAATTCACCCCTCCACTTT.

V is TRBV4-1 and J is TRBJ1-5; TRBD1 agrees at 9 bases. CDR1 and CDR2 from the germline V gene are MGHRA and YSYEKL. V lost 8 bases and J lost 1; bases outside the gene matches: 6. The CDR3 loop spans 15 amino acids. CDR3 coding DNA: TGCGCCAGCGCCCGACAGGGGGAAAGCAATCAGCCCCAGCATTTT. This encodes CASARQGESNQPQHF.

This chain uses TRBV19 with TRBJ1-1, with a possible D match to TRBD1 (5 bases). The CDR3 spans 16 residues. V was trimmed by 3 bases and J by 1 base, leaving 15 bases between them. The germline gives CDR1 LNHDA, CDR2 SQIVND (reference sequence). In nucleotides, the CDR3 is TGTGCCAGTAGTATTCTAGGGGACGGTCGGAACACTGAAGCTTTCTTT. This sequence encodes CASSILGDGRNTEAFF.

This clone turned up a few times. The CDR3 loop is CASSPGQTNLYGYTF. CDR3 DNA sequence: TGCGCCAGCAGCCCAGGACAGACGAACCTCTATGGCTACACCTTC. The rearrangement links TRBV4-1 to TRBJ1-2, with D perhaps matching TRBD1 (6 bases). Looked up from germline, CDR1 is MGHRA and CDR2 is YSYEKL. This CDR3 has 15 residues. Trimming took 4 bases from V and 4 from J, leaving 16 bases between them.

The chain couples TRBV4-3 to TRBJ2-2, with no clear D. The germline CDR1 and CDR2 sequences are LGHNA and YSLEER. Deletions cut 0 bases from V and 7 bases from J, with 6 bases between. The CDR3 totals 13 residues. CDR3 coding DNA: TGCGCCAGCAGCCAAGATAAAAACGGGGAGCTGTTTTTT. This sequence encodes CASSQDKNGELFF.